This T cell receptor (beta chain) emerged from a study of blood T cell repertoires in COVID-19. Turning to the study itself: Sites in the United States, Italy and Spain provided acute and convalescent COVID-19 samples. The analysed material was cDNA or gDNA that came from T cells, B-cell-depleted T cells, or PBMCs.

Trimming removed 7 bases at V and 0 bases at J, with 12 bases between. Germline CDR1 reads SGHTA; CDR2 reads FQGNSA. This CDR3 has 14 amino acids. The study assigned cohorts using participant-reported clinical history. Donors of Cohort 3 who recovered were those that had two negative PCRs, clearance, or symptom resolution. Measured with immunoSEQ multiplex PCR; TCRdb has only the in-frame clones, and not every one. The sample has 400,000 or so clones, about 90% seen once. The clonotype comes from a man between 18 and 35 years old who had recovered from COVID-19. This chain uses TRBV7-2 with TRBJ1-2; D is possibly TRBD1 (6 bases). The material sequenced was PBMCs or T cells enriched from blood (not recorded which). CDR3 nucleotides: TGTGCCAGCACCCCCGGGACACCTAACTATGGCTACACCTTC. This gives the protein CASTPGTPNYGYTF.